This TCR beta chain came from a study of a mutant IDH1 vaccine in newly diagnosed glioma. About the study: Once 4-6 weeks had passed after radiotherapy alone, vaccination started, or it started with temozolomide cycles. Among treated patients, about 62% were male and approximately 40% female, and mean age was about 39 years. Participants attended visit V12, the safety follow-up, at week 35, and then attended visit V13 at week 47.

Here immunoSEQ multiplex PCR was the method, and the copy in TCRdb shows in-frame clones only, minus some. The profile shows tens of thousands of clones, approximately 92% of them singletons. Regarding time point: week 35, safety follow-up. Every single dose of the vaccine, 300 ug of mutant IDH1 20-mer peptide, came with topical imiquimod. Losses at the gene ends were 4 bases for V and 10 bases for J; bases not matched to a gene: 10. The germline V gene encodes CDR1 MNHNS and CDR2 SASEGT. The length of the CDR3 is 14 residues. Of note for this clone: What it binds is unknown.

The V and J genes are TRBV6-1 and TRBJ2-1; 7 bases map to TRBD2. The sequence derives from a man aged 50-59 years with glioma. The specimen was PBMCs, collected from a glioma patient whose treatment included an IDH1 peptide vaccine. CDR3 DNA sequence: TGTGCCAGCAGTGTTGCGGGAGAGGGCAACGAGCAGTTCTTC. Its protein product is CASSVAGEGNEQFF.